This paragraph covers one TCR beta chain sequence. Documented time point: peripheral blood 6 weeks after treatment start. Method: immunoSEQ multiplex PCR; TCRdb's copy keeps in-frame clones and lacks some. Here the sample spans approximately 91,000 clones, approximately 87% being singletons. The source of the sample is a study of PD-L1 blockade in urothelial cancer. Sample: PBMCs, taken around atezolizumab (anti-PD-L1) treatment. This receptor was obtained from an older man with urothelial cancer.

The CDR3 spells CASSRQGALAEAFF. As DNA, the CDR3 is TGTGCCAGTAGTAGACAGGGGGCACTGGCTGAAGCTTTCTTT. This chain joins TRBV19 and TRBJ1-1, with 10 nucleotides matching TRBD1. The CDR3 is 14 residues long. Trimming at V came to 4 bases and at J to 6 bases, leaving 5 bases not matched to a gene. Looked up from germline, CDR1 is LNHDA and CDR2 is SQIVND (reference sequence).